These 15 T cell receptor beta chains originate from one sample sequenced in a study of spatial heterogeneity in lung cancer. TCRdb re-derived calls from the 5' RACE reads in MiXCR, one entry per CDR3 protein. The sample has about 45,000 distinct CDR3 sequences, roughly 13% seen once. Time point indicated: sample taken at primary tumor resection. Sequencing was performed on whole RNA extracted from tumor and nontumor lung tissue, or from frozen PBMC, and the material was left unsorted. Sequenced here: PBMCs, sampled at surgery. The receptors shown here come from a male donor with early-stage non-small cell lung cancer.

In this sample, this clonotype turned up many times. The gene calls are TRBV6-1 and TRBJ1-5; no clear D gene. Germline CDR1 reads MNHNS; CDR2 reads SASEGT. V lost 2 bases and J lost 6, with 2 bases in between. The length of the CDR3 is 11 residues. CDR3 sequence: CASSEFQPQHF. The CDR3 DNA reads TGTGCCAGCAGTGAATTTCAGCCCCAGCATTTT.

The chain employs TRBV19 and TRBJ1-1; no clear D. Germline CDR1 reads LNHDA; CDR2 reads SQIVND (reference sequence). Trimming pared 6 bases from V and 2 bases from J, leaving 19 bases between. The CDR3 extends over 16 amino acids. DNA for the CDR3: TGTGCCAGTAGCCCCCTGGCGACCCAGACAAACACTGAAGCTTTCTTT. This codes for CASSPLATQTNTEAFF.

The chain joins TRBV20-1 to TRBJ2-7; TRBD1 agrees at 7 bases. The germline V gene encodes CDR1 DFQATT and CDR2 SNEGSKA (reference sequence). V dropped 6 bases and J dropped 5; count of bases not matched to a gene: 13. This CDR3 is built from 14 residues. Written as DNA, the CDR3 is TGCAGTGCCCCCGGACAGGCCCAAGGGGACGAGCAGTACTTC. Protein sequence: CSAPGQAQGDEQYF.

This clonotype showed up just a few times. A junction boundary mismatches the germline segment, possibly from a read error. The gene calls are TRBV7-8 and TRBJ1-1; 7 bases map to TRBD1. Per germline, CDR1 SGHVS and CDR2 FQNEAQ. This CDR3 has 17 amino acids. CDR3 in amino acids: CASSLEESRQGSRSGSF. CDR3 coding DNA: TGTGCCAGCAGCTTAGAAGAGTCGCGACAGGGATCGAGAAGTGGGAGCTTT.

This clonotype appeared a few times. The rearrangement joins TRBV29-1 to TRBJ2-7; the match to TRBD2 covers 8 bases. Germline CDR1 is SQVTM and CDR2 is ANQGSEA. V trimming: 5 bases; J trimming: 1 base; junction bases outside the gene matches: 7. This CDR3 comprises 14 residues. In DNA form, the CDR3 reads TGCAGCGTTCGGCTAGCGGGCGCTTCCTACGAGCAGTACTTC. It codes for CSVRLAGASYEQYF.

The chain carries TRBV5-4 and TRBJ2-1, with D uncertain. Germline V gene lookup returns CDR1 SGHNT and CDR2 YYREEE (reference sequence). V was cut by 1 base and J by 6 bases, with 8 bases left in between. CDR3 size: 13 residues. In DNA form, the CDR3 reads TGTGCCAGCAGCTTGAAGGCGGTCAATGAGCAGTTCTTC. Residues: CASSLKAVNEQFF.

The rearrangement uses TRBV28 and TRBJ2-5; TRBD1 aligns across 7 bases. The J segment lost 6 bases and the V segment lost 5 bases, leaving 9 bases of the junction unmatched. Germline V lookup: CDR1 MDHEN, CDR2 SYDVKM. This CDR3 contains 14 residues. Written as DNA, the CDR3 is TGTGCCAGCAGTATGCGACAGGGTATACAGACCCAGTACTTC. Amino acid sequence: CASSMRQGIQTQYF.

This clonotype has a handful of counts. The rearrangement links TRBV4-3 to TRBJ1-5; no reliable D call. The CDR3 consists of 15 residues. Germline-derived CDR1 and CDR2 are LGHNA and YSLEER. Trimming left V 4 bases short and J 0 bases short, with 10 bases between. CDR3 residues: CASSPEHNSNQPQHF. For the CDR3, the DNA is TGCGCCAGCAGCCCCGAGCATAATAGCAATCAGCCCCAGCATTTT.

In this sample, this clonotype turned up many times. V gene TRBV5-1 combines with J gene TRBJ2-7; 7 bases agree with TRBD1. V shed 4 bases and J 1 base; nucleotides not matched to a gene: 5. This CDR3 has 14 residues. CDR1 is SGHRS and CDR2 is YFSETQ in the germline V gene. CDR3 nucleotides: TGCGCCAGCAGCCGACAGGGTACATCCTACGAGCAGTACTTC. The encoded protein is CASSRQGTSYEQYF.

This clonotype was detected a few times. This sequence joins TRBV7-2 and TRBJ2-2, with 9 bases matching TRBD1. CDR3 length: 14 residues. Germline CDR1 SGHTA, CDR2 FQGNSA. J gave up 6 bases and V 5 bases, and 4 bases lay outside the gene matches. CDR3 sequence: CASSNRQGAGELFF. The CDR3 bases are TGTGCCAGCAGCAATCGACAGGGGGCCGGGGAGCTGTTTTTT.

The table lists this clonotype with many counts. Here the CDR3 reads CASSLSSGSLEQYF. The CDR3 bases are TGTGCCAGCAGCTTATCTAGCGGGAGCCTCGAGCAGTACTTC. The rearrangement links TRBV7-9 to TRBJ2-7, with 10 bases matching TRBD2. V shed 2 bases and J 6 bases; nucleotides not matched to a gene: 4. CDR3 length equals 14 residues. Germline loops: CDR1 SEHNR, CDR2 FQNEAQ (reference sequence).

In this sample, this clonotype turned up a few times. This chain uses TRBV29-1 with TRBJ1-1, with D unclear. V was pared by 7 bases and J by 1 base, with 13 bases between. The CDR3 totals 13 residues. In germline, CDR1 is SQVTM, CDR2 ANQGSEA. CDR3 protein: CSGESQRNTEAFF. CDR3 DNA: TGCAGCGGGGAATCACAGCGGAACACTGAAGCTTTCTTT.

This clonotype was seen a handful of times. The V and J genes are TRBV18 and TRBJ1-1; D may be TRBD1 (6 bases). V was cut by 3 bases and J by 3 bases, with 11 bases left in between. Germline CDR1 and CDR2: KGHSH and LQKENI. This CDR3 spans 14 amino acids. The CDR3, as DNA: TGTGCCAGCTCACCGGGGGGGGCCCACACTGAAGCTTTCTTT. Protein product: CASSPGGAHTEAFF. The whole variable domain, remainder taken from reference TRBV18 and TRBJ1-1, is NAGVMQNPRHLVRRRGQEARLRCSPMKGHSHVYWYRQLPEEGLKFMVYLQKENIIDESGMPKERFSAEFPKEGPSILRIQQVVRGDSAAYFCASSPGGAHTEAFFGQGTRLTVV.

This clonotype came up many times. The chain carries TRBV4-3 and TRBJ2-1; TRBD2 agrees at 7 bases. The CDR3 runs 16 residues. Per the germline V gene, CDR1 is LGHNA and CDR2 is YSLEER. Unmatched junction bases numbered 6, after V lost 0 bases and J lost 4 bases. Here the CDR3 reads CASSQDTRETYNEQFF. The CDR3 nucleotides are TGCGCCAGCAGCCAAGATACGCGGGAGACTTACAATGAGCAGTTCTTC.

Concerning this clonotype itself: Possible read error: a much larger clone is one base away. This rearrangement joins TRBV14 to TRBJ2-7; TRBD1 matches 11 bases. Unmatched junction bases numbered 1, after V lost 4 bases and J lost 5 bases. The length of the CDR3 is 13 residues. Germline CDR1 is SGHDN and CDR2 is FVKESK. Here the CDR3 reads CASSPGQGDEQYF. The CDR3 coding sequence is TGTGCCAGCAGCCCGGGACAGGGGGACGAGCAGTACTTC.